The sample holds many counts of the clone carrying this T cell receptor beta chain. This sample was taken from a study of CD8 T cells in ankylosing spondylitis. TCRdb called the 5' RACE reads again in MiXCR, with one record for every CDR3 protein. The sample has fewer than 150,000 distinct CDR3 sequences, 7% to 8% seen once; the top ten hold around 12%. Germline CDR1 MNHNY, CDR2 SVGAGI (reference sequence). The J segment lost 1 base and the V segment lost 4 bases, leaving 3 bases of the junction unmatched. The CDR3 has 14 residues. The receptor's source is a female donor with ankylosing spondylitis or in good health (not recorded which). What was sequenced was blood, either unsorted or a sorted T cell fraction (not recorded which). The chain recombines TRBV6-6 with TRBJ1-1; 7 bases agree with TRBD1. This CDR3 is CASSWGDRNTEAFF. Here the CDR3 DNA reads TGTGCCAGCAGTTGGGGGGACAGGAACACTGAAGCTTTCTTT.